The T cell receptor (beta chain) described here comes from a study of vaccination and CD4 T cells after COVID-19. Study background: A median of approximately 75 days (range 14 to 241) separated dose two from the taking of post-vaccine samples. Overlapping peptides covering the spike proteins of SARS-CoV-2, HCoV-NL63, HCoV-OC43 and HCoV-229E were added to stimulate cells. Control cultures were supplied with a CEFX pool, an HIV-1 Nef pool, or no peptide at all.

V lost 2 bases to trimming and J lost 2 bases, with 16 bases between them. The CDR3 runs 17 residues. Germline CDR1 is MNHEY and CDR2 is SVGEGT. Treatment reported: roughly nine-day PBMC culture with coronavirus spike peptide pools or control peptides (ViraFEST assay). A note on this clonotype: The antigen remains unidentified.

The Oncomine TCR Beta short-read assay generated sequence data from the DNA of cultured CD4+ T cells. It was from cultured CD4+ T cells that genomic DNA was extracted. One entry per CDR3 protein, called by TCRdb with MiXCR from the PCR reads. Here the sample spans about 10,000 distinct CDR3 sequences, 43% being singletons. The sequence derives from a human donor who had recovered from COVID-19. The chain joins TRBV6-2 or TRBV6-3 to TRBJ2-1; perhaps D is TRBD1 or TRBD2 (5 bases each). Sequencing was performed on CD4+ T cells from blood, cultured in vitro. The CDR3 loop reads CASSYPGLSTPYNEQFF. Here the CDR3 DNA reads TGTGCCAGCAGTTACCCGGGGCTATCCACCCCCTACAATGAGCAGTTCTTC.